This T cell receptor beta chain is from a study of graft-versus-host responses after intestinal transplantation. Study at large: Every recipient had anti-thymocyte globulin induction and 2 to 4 years of tacrolimus plus steroids. Study results and caveats: An association linked early post-transplant HvG declines with peak circulating GvH clone levels. High graft-versus-host to host-versus-graft clonal ratios were seen in allografts of patients with graft-donor T cell macrochimerism.

The CDR3 is 17 amino acids. Germline V gives CDR1 MGHRA, CDR2 YSYEKL. The V and J ends lost 0 bases and 3 bases respectively, with 14 bases between them. With respect to this clone: No antigen is known for it.

Clones were sequenced by immunoSEQ multiplex PCR, and TCRdb holds only the in-frame ones, with some missing. The sample carries tens of thousands of clones, just under 95% recorded once. The J gene is TRBJ1-4, the V gene TRBV4-1, with D possibly TRBD1 on 6 matching bases. This receptor was identified in a human donor who received an intestinal transplant. The input for sequencing was unstimulated CD4+ T cells sorted from spleen or lymph node cells, taken before intestinal transplant. This CDR3 reads CASSQEGQGIANEKLFF. The CDR3 bases are TGCGCCAGCAGCCAAGAAGGTCAGGGGATCGCTAATGAAAAACTGTTTTTT.